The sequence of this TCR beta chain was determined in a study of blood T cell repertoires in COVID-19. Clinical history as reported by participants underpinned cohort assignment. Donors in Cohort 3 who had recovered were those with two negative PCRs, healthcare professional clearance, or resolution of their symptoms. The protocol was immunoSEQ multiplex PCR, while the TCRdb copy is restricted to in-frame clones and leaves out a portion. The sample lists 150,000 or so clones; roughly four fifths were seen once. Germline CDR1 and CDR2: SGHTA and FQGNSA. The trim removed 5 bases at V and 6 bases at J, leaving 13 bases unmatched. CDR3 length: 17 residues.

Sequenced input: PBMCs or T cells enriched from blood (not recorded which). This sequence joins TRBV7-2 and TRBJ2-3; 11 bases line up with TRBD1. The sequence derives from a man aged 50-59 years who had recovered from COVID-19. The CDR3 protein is CASSQTGTGGFWDTQYF. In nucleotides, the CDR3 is TGTGCCAGCAGCCAAACCGGGACAGGGGGGTTTTGGGATACGCAGTATTTT.